This T cell receptor beta chain was obtained from a study of blood T cell repertoires in COVID-19. For the study at large: COVID-19 samples collected from the United States, Italy and Spain covered acute and convalescent phases. PBMCs, B-cell-depleted T cells, or T cells were the source of the cDNA or gDNA that made up the material.

Trimming stripped 7 bases from V and 0 bases from J, with 12 bases between. Germline V lookup: CDR1 SGHRS, CDR2 YFSETQ. This CDR3 comprises 14 residues. Source study methods: How many nucleated cells were present was estimated from reference gene primer amplification. The table came from immunoSEQ multiplex PCR; TCRdb's copy has only in-frame clones and leaves some out. D and trimming were read from the DNA, whereas the V and J calls and clone size are those reported in that table. The table includes about 160,000 clones, 80% to 90% detected once. The J gene is TRBJ2-3, the V gene TRBV5-1; the D gene is possibly TRBD2 (6 bases). The sequencing sample was made of peripheral blood. The receptor's source is a human donor in a cohort sampled during active COVID-19. The CDR3 region is CASGGGGSTDTQYF. Here the CDR3 DNA reads TGCGCCAGCGGCGGTGGGGGGAGCACAGATACGCAGTATTTT.